This paragraph covers one T cell receptor (beta chain) sequence. Germline loops: CDR1 MGHDK, CDR2 SYGVNS. This CDR3 is built from 14 residues. The ends were cut back, 4 bases at V and 4 bases at J, with 12 bases in the middle. The sample belongs to a study of shared clonotypes between healthy human individuals. Under the authors' procedure: Filtering differed, since immunoSEQ gave only junction sequences and no quality scores. Assay: immunoSEQ multiplex PCR; the TCRdb copy retains only in-frame clones and omits some. That table is the source of V, J and clone size, and D and trimming were worked out from the DNA. The data hold roughly 2,000,000 clones, with about 93% observed a single time. CD45RO-negative CD8 cells positively selected for CCR7 made up the naive population, which excluded terminally differentiated effector memory CD45RA+ cells. The donor population consisted of healthy HIV-negative adults with no recent acute infections or vaccinations.

This chain joins TRBV25-1 and TRBJ2-3, with D possibly being TRBD2 (5 bases). The sequence derives from a man between 18 and 35 years old in good health. Some clones in this sample may be carry-over from other donors' samples. The material sequenced was naive CD8+ T cells from PBMCs. In nucleotides, the CDR3 is TGTGCCAGCAGTGTTAGGTTAGCGTCAGATACGCAGTATTTT. This codes for CASSVRLASDTQYF.